This is a list of T cell receptor beta chains from one sample in a study of T-cell reconstitution after alpha-beta-depleted transplantation in children. TCRdb processed the PCR reads anew with MiXCR; each CDR3 protein has one entry. The data contain 900,000 or so distinct CDR3 sequences, 15% to 20% of them singletons. Source: PBMCs, mostly from graft donor cells, taken 360 days after TCRalphabeta/CD19-depleted stem cell transplant. These receptors were obtained from a male patient between 5 and 17 years old who had a stem cell transplant for acute lymphoblastic leukemia, so the T cells may come from the graft donor. Both conserved end residues are part of each CDR3. The D gene is left open where the match is weak.

J	V	D	CDR3
TRBJ1-1	TRBV6-1	TRBD1	CASSRQGGNTEAFF
TRBJ2-5	TRBV6-5	-	CASSYSLQGQETQYF
TRBJ2-3	TRBV7-7	TRBD1	CASSLGTGGFTDTQYF
TRBJ2-4	TRBV11-2	-	CASSPQAPLNIQYF
TRBJ2-1	TRBV24-1	TRBD2	CATSERDTSGSSLGEQFF
TRBJ2-5	TRBV5-1	-	CASSLTPGNSGTQYF
TRBJ2-7	TRBV7-9	-	CASSPQGNRYEQYF
TRBJ2-2	TRBV27	-	CASRWIGQTGELFF
TRBJ2-7	TRBV4-1	-	CASSQDPDSRYEQYF
TRBJ2-3	TRBV6-5	-	CASSYSGRSDTQYF
TRBJ2-1	TRBV4-1	-	CASSPSNSGDNEQFF
TRBJ2-1	TRBV6-4	-	CANSDLVGEQFF
TRBJ2-2	TRBV9	-	CASSVLFLGELFF
TRBJ2-1	TRBV12-3/TRBV12-4	TRBD1	CASSFRDSANEQFF
TRBJ1-6	TRBV7-9	-	CASRGGGDHNSPLHF
TRBJ2-1	TRBV5-1	TRBD1	CASSRSGTDFYNEQFF
TRBJ2-1	TRBV5-6	TRBD2	CASSPRGDYNEQFF
TRBJ1-2	TRBV4-1	-	CASSQVNRDYGYTF
TRBJ2-1	TRBV24-1	-	CATSDAKRHPRNEQFF
TRBJ2-3	TRBV5-1	TRBD1	CASSLPGQGFGDTQYF
TRBJ1-3	TRBV6-1	-	CASSPGGNGNTIYF
TRBJ1-2	TRBV7-9	TRBD1	CASSLIAGQGAAGGYTF
TRBJ2-1	TRBV10-2	-	CASRWVGGHNEQFF
TRBJ2-5	TRBV7-3	-	CASSSSYDQETQYF
TRBJ1-2	TRBV5-6	-	CASSLGEADPTF
TRBJ2-7	TRBV12-3/TRBV12-4	TRBD1	CASRLGTGLRYYEQYF
TRBJ2-1	TRBV5-1	TRBD1	CASSLDRGSYNEQFF
TRBJ2-7	TRBV20-1	-	CSARRPTYEQYF
TRBJ2-1	TRBV20-1	-	CSFPARGSYNEQFF
TRBJ2-4	TRBV7-2	TRBD2	CASSLLAGLAKNIQYF
TRBJ2-3	TRBV5-1	-	CASSLNRDLPDTQYF
TRBJ2-2	TRBV29-1	TRBD2	CSVESERLAGAGELFF
TRBJ1-1	TRBV7-2	-	CASGTGPNTEAFF
TRBJ2-5	TRBV25-1	-	CASTGWGHETQYF
TRBJ2-4	TRBV7-3	-	CASSSFPKGIQYF
TRBJ2-7	TRBV27	-	CASGRTRVNHEQYF
TRBJ1-1	TRBV20-1	-	CSARQGSFDTEAFF